These T cell receptor beta chains were read from a single sample in a study of cytomegalovirus exposure and HLA in healthy donors. Only in-frame clones appear in the TCRdb table, and some are missing; sequencing was by immunoSEQ multiplex PCR. The sample holds 150,000 to 250,000 clones, 81% seen once. The material sequenced was PBMCs. These TCRs come from a woman aged 25 to 39 in good health and CMV-seronegative. Each CDR3 is given with its conserved first and last residue. A D gene is named only where the DNA matches it firmly. Only some rows state a clone size, as once, few, many or a class for expanded clones.

clone_size	d_call	v_call	j_call	cdr3_aa	cdr3_nt
NA	TRBD1	TRBV15	TRBJ2-7	CATSSAAGTGSYEQYF	TGTGCCACCAGCAGTGCAGCGGGGACAGGGTCCTACGAGCAGTACTTC
NA	NA	TRBV6-1	TRBJ1-4	CASSATGPTNEKLFF	TGTGCCAGCAGCGCCACAGGGCCAACTAATGAAAAACTGTTTTTT
NA	TRBD2	TRBV7-6	TRBJ2-1	CASSLAPSGGNNEQFF	TGTGCCAGCAGCTTAGCGCCTAGCGGGGGGAACAATGAGCAGTTCTTC
NA	NA	TRBV9	TRBJ1-2	CASSVETGLGGYTF	TGTGCCAGCAGCGTAGAAACAGGGTTGGGGGGCTACACCTTC
NA	NA	TRBV9	TRBJ1-2	CASSVDWDSGYTF	TGTGCCAGCAGCGTAGATTGGGACTCTGGCTACACCTTC
NA	TRBD2	TRBV4-2	TRBJ2-1	CASSRQGLAELQACFF	TGTGCCAGCAGCCGCCAGGGACTAGCGGAGCTACAAGCTTGTTTCTTC
NA	NA	TRBV6-5	TRBJ1-1	CASSPQGRNTEAFF	TGTGCCAGCAGTCCACAGGGTAGGAACACTGAAGCTTTCTTT
NA	NA	TRBV6-5	TRBJ2-1	CASKNRLSYNEQFF	TGTGCCAGCAAGAACAGGCTCTCCTACAATGAGCAGTTCTTC
NA	TRBD1	TRBV5-4	TRBJ2-7	CASSSQGAREQYF	TGTGCCAGCAGCTCACAGGGGGCGCGAGAGCAGTACTTC
NA	NA	TRBV29-1	TRBJ2-3	CSEKSSDTQYF	TGCAGCGAAAAATCATCAGATACGCAGTATTTT
NA	TRBD1	TRBV6-5	TRBJ2-3	CASRGQGGTDTQYF	TGTGCCAGCAGAGGACAGGGCGGCACAGATACGCAGTATTTT
NA	TRBD2	TRBV6-5	TRBJ2-5	CAVTSGSGETQYF	TGTGCCGTGACTAGCGGGTCGGGAGAGACCCAGTACTTC
NA	TRBD1	TRBV30	TRBJ1-1	CAWSNRGDREAFF	TGTGCCTGGAGTAATAGGGGGGACAGGGAAGCTTTCTTT
once	NA	TRBV4-1	TRBJ1-5	CASSHRGFSGGLEPQHF	TGCGCCAGCAGCCACCGAGGATTTAGTGGAGGCCTCGAGCCCCAGCATTTT
once	TRBD2	TRBV5-4	TRBJ2-7	CASSPSGTSGRSYEQYF	TGTGCCAGCAGTCCCTCCGGGACTAGCGGGAGAAGTTACGAGCAGTACTTC
NA	TRBD1	TRBV18	TRBJ1-4	CASSPGGGRTTNEKLFF	TGTGCCAGCTCACCAGGAGGGGGCAGGACAACTAATGAAAAACTGTTTTTT
NA	TRBD1	TRBV4-1	TRBJ2-7	CASSQGLRGDRTIYEQYF	TGCGCCAGCAGCCAAGGCCTAAGAGGGGACAGAACGATTTACGAGCAGTACTTC
NA	NA	TRBV19	TRBJ2-7	CASSIVLSSYEQYF	TGTGCCAGTAGTATAGTTTTGTCGTCCTACGAGCAGTACTTC
NA	TRBD2	TRBV2	TRBJ2-1	CASSGGLAGVGYNEQFF	TGTGCCAGCAGTGGGGGACTAGCGGGAGTAGGCTACAATGAGCAGTTCTTC
few	TRBD2	TRBV4-1	TRBJ2-7	CASSQATSGRTYEQYF	TGCGCCAGCAGCCAAGCGACTAGCGGGAGGACCTACGAGCAGTACTTC
NA	NA	TRBV7-2	TRBJ1-2	CASSLGRGNGYTF	TGTGCCAGCAGCTTAGGCAGGGGTAATGGCTACACCTTC
NA	NA	TRBV27	TRBJ2-3	CASKGGLPSTDTQYF	TGTGCCAGCAAGGGTGGACTTCCTAGCACAGATACGCAGTATTTT
NA	NA	TRBV28	TRBJ1-1	CASSLTALEAFF	TGTGCCAGCAGTTTGACAGCCCTTGAAGCTTTCTTT
NA	NA	TRBV6-1	TRBJ1-5	CASSEVGTYSNQPQHF	TGTGCCAGCAGTGAAGTCGGGACATATAGCAATCAGCCCCAGCATTTT
NA	TRBD1	TRBV30	TRBJ2-7	CAWSVLGQDEQYF	TGTGCCTGGAGTGTACTGGGACAGGACGAGCAGTACTTC
NA	NA	TRBV27	TRBJ2-7	CASSPRGRFEQYF	TGTGCCAGCAGTCCTCGAGGGAGGTTCGAGCAGTACTTC
few	NA	TRBV30	TRBJ1-1	CAWSVSQEAFF	TGTGCCTGGAGTGTAAGTCAGGAAGCTTTCTTT
NA	TRBD2	TRBV28	TRBJ2-2	CASTSIGTTYDTGELFF	TGTGCCAGCACCTCGATCGGGACTACCTACGACACCGGGGAGCTGTTTTTT
NA	TRBD1	TRBV5-4	TRBJ1-2	CASSLTGQPYGYTF	TGTGCCAGCAGCTTGACGGGACAGCCCTATGGCTACACCTTC
NA	TRBD1	TRBV28	TRBJ1-4	CASSVPPTGGLATNEKLFF	TGTGCCAGCAGTGTTCCGCCGACAGGGGGCCTTGCAACTAATGAAAAACTGTTTTTT
NA	NA	TRBV18	TRBJ2-7	CASSPRQVLDEQYF	TGTGCCAGCTCACCCCGACAGGTTCTGGACGAGCAGTACTTC
NA	NA	TRBV30	TRBJ1-3	CAWSRGHLNSGNTIYF	TGTGCCTGGAGTCGGGGACACCTTAACTCTGGAAACACCATATATTTT
NA	NA	TRBV18	TRBJ1-2	CASSPEPTQENTF	TGTGCCAGCTCACCCGAACCGACACAAGAGAACACCTTC
NA	TRBD1	TRBV10-1	TRBJ1-1	CASSGRTGAHTEAFF	TGCGCCAGCAGTGGGCGGACAGGGGCCCACACTGAAGCTTTCTTT
NA	TRBD1	TRBV5-4	TRBJ2-7	CASSPRQGFEQYF	TGTGCCAGCAGCCCCCGACAGGGCTTCGAGCAGTACTTC
NA	NA	TRBV4-1	TRBJ1-2	CASSQLKGTAAGYTF	TGCGCCAGCAGCCAGCTGAAAGGCACAGCTGCTGGCTACACCTTC
NA	TRBD1	TRBV5-1	TRBJ2-7	CASSPLGQVEYF	TGCGCCAGCAGCCCCCTTGGACAGGTAGAGTACTTC
once	NA	TRBV27	TRBJ2-7	CASSLSAGPYEQYF	TGTGCCAGCAGTTTATCGGCAGGGCCCTACGAGCAGTACTTC
NA	NA	TRBV18	TRBJ2-1	CASSPIDGYNEQFF	TGTGCCAGCTCCCCTATCGACGGGTACAATGAGCAGTTCTTC
NA	TRBD1	TRBV9	TRBJ2-7	CASSVEGTGGVYEQYF	TGTGCCAGCAGCGTAGAAGGGACAGGGGGCGTCTACGAGCAGTACTTC
NA	NA	TRBV18	TRBJ2-7	CASSPPSDYEQYF	TGTGCCAGCTCACCACCGAGCGACTACGAGCAGTACTTC
NA	TRBD2	TRBV5-1	TRBJ2-1	CASSRLAGDGDNEQFF	TGCGCCAGCAGCAGACTAGCGGGAGATGGAGACAATGAGCAGTTCTTC
NA	TRBD1	TRBV6-5	TRBJ1-5	CASSYQGADQPQHF	TGTGCCAGCAGTTACCAGGGGGCGGATCAGCCCCAGCATTTT
few	TRBD1	TRBV6-6	TRBJ1-3	CASSYSTSGTASDF	TGTGCCAGCAGTTACTCAACCTCCGGGACAGCCTCGGATTTT
NA	TRBD1	TRBV13	TRBJ1-1	CASRELGQQAFF	TGTGCCAGCAGGGAATTGGGACAGCAAGCTTTCTTT
NA	TRBD2	TRBV9	TRBJ2-7	CASSVVSGGEQYF	TGTGCCAGCAGCGTAGTGTCGGGGGGCGAGCAGTACTTC
NA	TRBD2	TRBV5-1	TRBJ2-1	CASSPRGGLSYNEQFF	TGCGCCAGCAGCCCCCGGGGGGGGTTGTCCTACAATGAGCAGTTCTTC
NA	TRBD2	TRBV7-6	TRBJ2-7	CASSPRGGGGSYEQYF	TGTGCCAGCAGCCCCCGGGGGGGAGGCGGCTCCTACGAGCAGTACTTC
few	NA	TRBV5-6	TRBJ1-3	CASSLTSVSGNTIYF	TGTGCCAGCAGCTTGACCAGTGTCTCTGGAAACACCATATATTTT
NA	NA	TRBV29-1	TRBJ2-5	CSVLHFEGTQYF	TGCAGCGTGCTACATTTTGAGGGGACCCAGTACTTC
NA	NA	TRBV10-3	TRBJ1-2	CAIRSVNNYGYTF	TGTGCCATCAGATCCGTAAATAACTATGGCTACACCTTC
NA	NA	TRBV30	TRBJ2-6	CAWNPGHVSGANVLTF	TGTGCCTGGAATCCGGGACACGTCTCTGGGGCCAACGTCCTGACTTTC
many	TRBD1	TRBV6-1	TRBJ1-3	CASNIQGAAGNTIYF	TGTGCCAGCAACATCCAGGGGGCCGCTGGAAACACCATATATTTT